A single sample is the source of the 2 T cell receptor beta chains below, sequenced in a study of blood T cell repertoires in COVID-19. This table comes from immunoSEQ multiplex PCR, and its TCRdb copy is limited to in-frame clones, with some not included. The repertoire holds approximately 230,000 clones, with just over 85% as singletons. Sample: peripheral blood. These receptors were obtained from a man at least 80 years old with acute or convalescent COVID-19.

This clone was counted between two and nine times. The genes are TRBV29-1 and TRBJ1-1; D remains unclear. The CDR3 spans 13 residues. CDR1 SQVTM and CDR2 ANQGSEA come from the germline V gene. Trimming took 0 bases from V and 4 from J, leaving 9 bases between them. CDR3 in amino acids: CSVEERVGTEAFF. The CDR3 nucleotides read TGCAGCGTTGAAGAGAGGGTGGGCACTGAAGCTTTCTTT.

CDR3 loop: CASSPELLGSYNEQFF. The DNA for the CDR3 is TGCGCCAGCAGCCCTGAGCTTCTCGGGAGCTACAATGAGCAGTTCTTC. The chain carries TRBV4-3 and TRBJ2-1; a weak D match, TRBD2 (6 bases). CDR1 LGHNA and CDR2 YSLEER come from the germline V gene. This CDR3 is built from 16 residues. V shed 4 bases and J shed 3 bases, with 16 bases lying between them.